These T cell receptor beta chains were read from a single sample in a study of Tregs in tolerant kidney transplant recipients. Profiling relied on immunoSEQ multiplex PCR, and the TCRdb table lists in-frame clones only, not all of them. The sample yields more than 90,000 clones, 93% seen once. The sample in question was CD4+ T cells from blood (PBMCs), obtained 12 months after the transplant. The receptors were sampled from a human patient who received a combined kidney and bone marrow transplant. Some T cells may trace back to the graft donor. The CDR3 runs from the conserved cysteine through the conserved F or W. A D gene is named only where the DNA matches it firmly. Size tells how often a clone was seen (once, few, many) or the class of an expanded clone, and some rows leave it out.

.	.	TRBJ1-1	TRBV10-3	TGTGCCATCAGGGACAGCCCTAACACTGAAGCTTTCTTT	CAIRDSPNTEAFF
.	TRBD1	TRBJ1-2	TRBV19	TGTGCCAGTACCCTGGACAGGGGGTCCTATGGCTACACCTTC	CASTLDRGSYGYTF
.	TRBD2	TRBJ2-1	TRBV6-4	TGTGCCAGCAGTGTCACCGGGACTAGGGACTACAATGAGCAGTTCTTC	CASSVTGTRDYNEQFF
.	TRBD1	TRBJ2-7	TRBV29-1	TGCAGCGTTGCCCGGACAGGGATCACCTACGAGCAGTACTTC	CSVARTGITYEQYF
.	TRBD2	TRBJ2-5	TRBV4-2	TGTGCCAGCAGCCAACGGCCCCGGACTAGCTTTGCCGGAGAGACCCAGTACTTC	CASSQRPRTSFAGETQYF
.	TRBD2	TRBJ2-3	TRBV9	TGTGCCAGCAGCGTAGAATCTAGCGGGGGCACTAGCACAGATACGCAGTATTTT	CASSVESSGGTSTDTQYF
.	.	TRBJ2-1	TRBV4-3	TGCGCCAGCAGCCAAGAGCGGGGTATCCCCTACAATGAGCAGTTCTTC	CASSQERGIPYNEQFF
once	TRBD1	TRBJ1-6	TRBV19	TGTGCCAGTAGTACCAGGACAGGGAGAGTACCCTATAATTCCCCCCTCCACTTT	CASSTRTGRVPYNSPLHF
.	.	TRBJ2-5	TRBV5-1	TGCGCCAGCAGCCCGTGGGGCTCCGCCAGAGAAGTAGAGAGGGGGTACCAAGAGACCCAGTACTTC	CASSPWGSAREVERGYQETQYF
.	.	TRBJ1-1	TRBV11-3	TGTGCCAGCAGCAACGGGGGGGCGAGAACTGAAGCTTTCTTT	CASSNGGARTEAFF
.	TRBD1	TRBJ1-2	TRBV7-6	TGTGCCAGCAGCCAAGAAGTCAGGGGGCTCGACTATGGCTACACCTTC	CASSQEVRGLDYGYTF
.	TRBD1	TRBJ1-5	TRBV25-1	TGTGCCAGCAGTAAGGGACAGGCAGGTCAGCCCCAGCATTTT	CASSKGQAGQPQHF
few	.	TRBJ2-7	TRBV19	TGTGCCAGTAGCCCTCAACTAGGAACCCCCTACGAGCAGTACTTC	CASSPQLGTPYEQYF
.	TRBD1	TRBJ2-3	TRBV11-1	TGTGCCAGCAGCTTGAGACCGGGACAGCCAATTGATACGCAGTATTTT	CASSLRPGQPIDTQYF
.	TRBD2	TRBJ2-1	TRBV4-1	TGCGCCAGCAGCCAAGACCAACTAGCGGGGGGGCCCGATGAGCAGTTCTTC	CASSQDQLAGGPDEQFF
.	TRBD1	TRBJ1-2	TRBV5-6	TGTGCCAGCAGCTTGGTCGGGACAGCCAACTATGGCTACACCTTC	CASSLVGTANYGYTF
.	.	TRBJ2-5	TRBV7-2	TGTGCCAGCAGCAAGACCGGGATCCACCAAGAGACCCAGTACTTC	CASSKTGIHQETQYF
.	.	TRBJ2-3	TRBV15	TGTGCCACCAGCAGAGAAACTCCAGGGACAGATACGCAGTATTTT	CATSRETPGTDTQYF
.	TRBD2	TRBJ2-1	TRBV29-1	TGCAGCGTTGAAATTGGCCTAGCGGACAATGAGCAGTTCTTC	CSVEIGLADNEQFF
.	TRBD1	TRBJ1-2	TRBV7-2	TGTGCCAGCAGCTTAGAGGGGACAGTTGGAGGCTACACCTTC	CASSLEGTVGGYTF
.	.	TRBJ1-1	TRBV27	TGTGCCAGCAGTCCCGTCGCAGTGGCGGGAGCTTTCTTT	CASSPVAVAGAFF
.	TRBD1	TRBJ2-6	TRBV7-6	TGTGCCAGCAGACCGATGAAGACAGGGCTAACTTCTGGGGCCAACGTCCTGACTTTC	CASRPMKTGLTSGANVLTF
.	.	TRBJ2-1	TRBV27	TGTGCCAGCAGTTTATCCCAAGGCAGGGGCGGGGGCAATGAGCAGTTCTTC	CASSLSQGRGGGNEQFF
.	.	TRBJ2-1	TRBV4-2	TGTGCCAGCAGCCCCGTGACAAGAGTCTCCTACAATGAGCAGTTCTTC	CASSPVTRVSYNEQFF
.	.	TRBJ2-7	TRBV6-6	TGTGCCAGCAGTTACGGGCCCCCGTTCTACGAGCAGTACTTC	CASSYGPPFYEQYF
.	.	TRBJ1-1	TRBV7-2	TGTGCCAGCAGCCTGGCTAGGGGACTAAACACTGAAGCTTTCTTT	CASSLARGLNTEAFF
.	TRBD2	TRBJ2-3	TRBV11-3	TGTGCCAGCAGCTTAGGCCTCACGGGGGGGCCGGGCACAGATACGCAGTATTTT	CASSLGLTGGPGTDTQYF
.	TRBD2	TRBJ2-1	TRBV5-1	TGCGCCAGCAGCTTGGCCGACTACGGGGGGGCCGACAATGAGCAGTTCTTC	CASSLADYGGADNEQFF
once	TRBD1	TRBJ2-2	TRBV11-2	TGTGCCAGCAGCTTGGGACAGGGGAACACCGGGGAGCTGTTTTTT	CASSLGQGNTGELFF
.	.	TRBJ2-5	TRBV18	TGTGCCAGCTCACCGATTAGGAGGGAGTACCAAGAGACCCAGTACTTC	CASSPIRREYQETQYF
.	TRBD2	TRBJ2-1	TRBV7-3	TGTGCCAGCAGCCTCTATAGCGGGAGGGCCAGCAATGAGCAGTTCTTC	CASSLYSGRASNEQFF
.	.	TRBJ2-7	TRBV11-2	TGTGCCAGCAGCTTCACCTACGAGCAGTACTTC	CASSFTYEQYF
.	TRBD1	TRBJ2-1	TRBV14	TGTGCCAGCAGCCACCTCGGGGACAGGGGGTACAATGAGCAGTTCTTC	CASSHLGDRGYNEQFF
.	.	TRBJ1-1	TRBV4-1	TGCGCCAGCAGCCAAGATATCCAGGGGCGCTTTCTTGGAACTGAAGCTTTCTTT	CASSQDIQGRFLGTEAFF
.	.	TRBJ1-2	TRBV18	TGTGCCAGCTCACCGGAGATGTGGCATGGCTACACCTTC	CASSPEMWHGYTF
once	TRBD1	TRBJ1-5	TRBV19	TGTGCCAGTAGTCGGACAGGGGGTGACGGTGTAGGCAATCAGCCCCAGCATTTT	CASSRTGGDGVGNQPQHF
.	.	TRBJ1-2	TRBV27	TGTGCCAGCAGCCGCACAGGCTATGGCTACACCTTC	CASSRTGYGYTF
few	TRBD1	TRBJ2-5	TRBV5-1	TGCGCCAGCAGCCTGGGAGCAACAGGGGGACGAGTCCAAGAGACCCAGTACTTC	CASSLGATGGRVQETQYF
.	.	TRBJ1-2	TRBV7-9	TGTGCCAGCAGCTCAACCAGGGTTGGCTATGGCTACACCTTC	CASSSTRVGYGYTF
.	.	TRBJ2-2	TRBV5-1	TGCGCCAGCAGCTCCGGACAGTCCACCGGGGAGCTGTTTTTT	CASSSGQSTGELFF
.	.	TRBJ1-2	TRBV10-1	TGCGCCAGCAGTGAGTCTAACAGTCGCTATGGCTACACCTTC	CASSESNSRYGYTF
.	.	TRBJ1-3	TRBV18	TGTGCCAGCTCACCACTCTCGGTACAGGGAAGGATCTCTGGAAACACCATATATTTT	CASSPLSVQGRISGNTIYF
once	TRBD1	TRBJ2-5	TRBV10-3	TGTGCCATCAGCTACGCCGGGACAGGGGGCACCCAAGAGACCCAGTACTTC	CAISYAGTGGTQETQYF
.	TRBD1	TRBJ2-7	TRBV6-5	TGTGCCAGCAGTTACGGAAGACAGGGGGGAATCTACGAGCAGTACTTC	CASSYGRQGGIYEQYF
once	TRBD1	TRBJ2-7	TRBV4-3	TGCGCCAGCAGCCGGCTGGCGCGGGACAGGGGTCGATACGAGCAGTACTTC	CASSRLARDRGRYEQYF
.	.	TRBJ2-2	TRBV14	TGTGCCAGCAGCCAAGAAAAGGGAGTCTTTGGAGACACCGGGGAGCTGTTTTTT	CASSQEKGVFGDTGELFF
.	TRBD2	TRBJ2-7	TRBV5-1	TGCGCCAGCAGCTTGGGACTAGCCGCTAGCCCCTACGAGCAGTACTTC	CASSLGLAASPYEQYF
.	.	TRBJ1-2	TRBV30	TGTGCCTGGAGTACAGGGTACTCTGGCTACACCTTC	CAWSTGYSGYTF
.	TRBD2	TRBJ2-7	TRBV7-6	TGTGCCAGCAGCTGGACTAGCGGGAACGACGAGCAGTACTTC	CASSWTSGNDEQYF
.	.	TRBJ2-5	TRBV9	TGTGCCAGCAGCGAGCTGGGGCAGGTGATGGAGACCCAGTACTTC	CASSELGQVMETQYF
.	TRBD2	TRBJ2-5	TRBV5-4	TGTGCCAGCAGCTTGGATTCTAGCGGGGGGGGGACCCAGTACTTC	CASSLDSSGGGTQYF
once	.	TRBJ2-7	TRBV27	TGTGCCAGCACCCCAGGTAACGGGAGAAGAGGGGATGAGCAGTACTTC	CASTPGNGRRGDEQYF
.	.	TRBJ2-3	TRBV4-2	TGTGCCAGCAGCCCCGAACCGACCTTGGCGGGCGGTAGAGATACGCAGTATTTT	CASSPEPTLAGGRDTQYF
few	.	TRBJ1-5	TRBV5-1	TGCGCCAGCAGCTTCGACACTGGGCCCAATCAGCCCCAGCATTTT	CASSFDTGPNQPQHF
.	TRBD1	TRBJ1-1	TRBV15	TGTGCCACCAGCAGATGGGACAGGGGGCAAACTGAAGCTTTCTTT	CATSRWDRGQTEAFF